These 20 T cell receptor beta chains came from one sample sequenced in a study of T cell responses to AZD1222 COVID-19 vaccine. Clones were sequenced by immunoSEQ multiplex PCR, and TCRdb holds only the in-frame ones, with some missing. This repertoire shows under 150,000 clones, 80% to 95% found once; its top ten account for under 2%. The material was peripheral blood, obtained 28 days after the second AZD1222 dose. All receptors derive from an adult who received the AZD1222 COVID-19 vaccine.

The chain links TRBV5-4 to TRBJ1-2, with D tentatively TRBD1 (5 bases). CDR1 is SGHNT, CDR2 YYREEE, per germline (reference sequence). This CDR3 has 16 residues. V shed 0 bases and J shed 2 bases, with 14 bases lying between them. The CDR3 region has the DNA TGTGCCAGCAGCTTGGCCCCCCAGGGCTCGAACTATGGCTACACCTTC. Translating it yields CASSLAPQGSNYGYTF.

The chain carries TRBV4-1 and TRBJ1-1, with D possibly being TRBD1 (5 bases). Trimming removed 0 bases at V and 3 bases at J, with 11 bases between. CDR3 length equals 15 residues. Germline values: CDR1 MGHRA, CDR2 YSYEKL. CDR3 sequence reads: CASSQEPGTDTEAFF. The DNA for the CDR3 is TGCGCCAGCAGCCAAGAACCCGGGACGGACACTGAAGCTTTCTTT.

The gene calls are TRBV4-1 and TRBJ2-7; weak D call: TRBD2 (7 bases). This CDR3 has 16 amino acids. Germline values: CDR1 MGHRA, CDR2 YSYEKL. V was trimmed by 0 bases and J by 7 bases, leaving 19 bases between them. The CDR3 reads CASSQDGPGGYREQYF. In DNA, the CDR3 is TGCGCCAGCAGCCAAGACGGGCCGGGGGGCTATAGGGAGCAGTACTTC.

The V gene is TRBV9, the J gene TRBJ2-7; no clear D gene. The CDR3 spans 14 residues. The V gene lost 0 bases and the J gene lost 2 bases, with 9 bases spanning the gap. The germline V gene encodes CDR1 SGDLS and CDR2 YYNGEE. CDR3 sequence (DNA): TGTGCCAGCAGCGTAGGTACGCGAGCCTACGAGCAGTACTTC. It yields the protein CASSVGTRAYEQYF.

The CDR3 nucleotides read TGTGCCAGCAGCCCCTCAGGGACTAGCGGGAGGGGTGAGCAGTTCTTC. Protein sequence: CASSPSGTSGRGEQFF. This chain connects TRBV3-1 (or the pseudogene TRBV3-2) to TRBJ2-1; 16 nucleotides align to TRBD2. This CDR3 has 16 amino acids. CDR1 LGHDT and CDR2 YNNKEL come from the germline V gene (reference sequence). V lost 4 bases and J lost 9; bases outside the gene matches: 6.

The chain carries TRBV29-1 and TRBJ1-1; a weak D match, TRBD1 (5 bases). Trimming stripped 4 bases from V and 6 bases from J, with 15 bases between. CDR3 length: 13 amino acids. Germline values: CDR1 SQVTM, CDR2 ANQGSEA. As DNA, the CDR3 is TGCAGCGTTGGAGGGGTATTAGGTGCTGAAGCTTTCTTT. Protein sequence: CSVGGVLGAEAFF.

CDR3 protein: CASSVGRVGEKLFF. CDR3 coding DNA: TGTGCCAGCAGCGTAGGTAGGGTTGGGGAAAAACTGTTTTTT. This chain joins TRBV9 and TRBJ1-4; no reliable D call. Germline loops: CDR1 SGDLS, CDR2 YYNGEE. This CDR3 contains 14 residues. V was clipped by 0 bases and J by 8 bases, with 11 bases between them.

J is TRBJ2-7 and V is TRBV12-3 or TRBV12-4; D possibly corresponds to TRBD2 (6 bases). With 3 bases removed from V and 5 bases from J, the gap between germline ends came to 11 bases. The CDR3 is made up of 13 amino acids. This CDR3 reads CASSFGPGDEQYV. CDR3 nucleotide sequence: TGTGCCAGCAGTTTCGGTCCGGGAGACGAGCAGTACGTC.

The V and J genes are TRBV18 and TRBJ1-1, with D possibly matching TRBD1 (5 bases). The germline V and J ends were trimmed by 7 bases and 2 bases, with 11 bases remaining between them. The germline V gene has CDR1 KGHSH and CDR2 LQKENI. This CDR3 spans 13 amino acids. As DNA, the CDR3 is TGTGCCAGCTGCAGGGAGGACAACACTGAAGCTTTCTTT. Translating gives CASCREDNTEAFF.

This chain joins TRBV30 and TRBJ2-7; no clear D gene. Trimming pared 5 bases from V and 1 base from J, leaving 9 bases between. This CDR3 has 12 amino acids. Germline CDR1 is GTSNPN and CDR2 is SVGIG (reference sequence). The CDR3 loop reads CAWGQTSYEQYF. The CDR3 coding sequence is TGTGCCTGGGGCCAGACTTCCTACGAGCAGTACTTC.

The rearrangement links TRBV12-3 or TRBV12-4 to TRBJ1-5; D is unresolved. V shed 2 bases and J shed 5 bases, with 7 bases lying between them. CDR3 length: 13 residues. CDR3 sequence (DNA): TGTGCCAGCAGTTTATGGGGAGATCAGCCCCAGCATTTT. Residues: CASSLWGDQPQHF.

The J gene is TRBJ1-3, the V gene TRBV18; D gene uncertain. From germline, CDR1 is KGHSH and CDR2 LQKENI. Trimming left V 1 base short and J 0 bases short, with 7 bases between. This CDR3 has 15 residues. The CDR3 DNA reads TGTGCCAGCTCACCACGGCAGCGCTCTGGAAACACCATATATTTT. It translates to CASSPRQRSGNTIYF.

A word on this clone: Other DNA sequences of this sample code for an identical CDR3. The V call is TRBV18, the J call TRBJ1-1, with D unresolved. The germline V gene has CDR1 KGHSH and CDR2 LQKENI. V was trimmed by 1 base and J by 1 base, leaving 7 bases between them. The CDR3 runs 14 residues. Here the CDR3 DNA reads TGTGCCAGCTCACCACAGGGAGAGAACACTGAAGCTTTCTTT. As protein: CASSPQGENTEAFF.

The chain carries TRBV12-3 or TRBV12-4 and TRBJ1-2; 7 bases agree with TRBD1. The V segment lost 10 bases and the J segment 8 bases; nucleotides outside the gene matches: 10. The CDR3 sequence is 12 residues long. The CDR3 DNA follows: TGTGCCACCAGACAGGGCCCTTTGGGCTACACCTTC. This encodes CATRQGPLGYTF.

This rearrangement joins TRBV27 to TRBJ1-6, with 11 positions matching TRBD1. The germline V gene has CDR1 MNHEY and CDR2 SMNVEV (reference sequence). V lost 2 bases and J lost 9; bases outside the gene matches: 3. The CDR3 extends over 15 amino acids. CDR3 protein: CASSLRGQGASPLHF. The DNA for the CDR3 is TGTGCCAGCAGTTTAAGAGGACAGGGGGCTTCACCCCTCCACTTT.

This chain uses TRBV6-1 with TRBJ2-5; no reliable D call. In germline, CDR1 is MNHNS, CDR2 SASEGT. The CDR3 contains 12 residues. V dropped 1 base and J dropped 5 bases, with 5 bases sitting between them. The CDR3 spells CASSEVGETQYF. In DNA form, the CDR3 reads TGTGCCAGCAGTGAAGTCGGGGAGACCCAGTACTTC.

The rearrangement links TRBV7-6 to TRBJ1-5; possible D gene TRBD1, 5 bases. CDR1 and CDR2 from the germline V gene are SGHVS and FNYEAQ. V lost 5 bases to trimming and J lost 1 base, with 12 bases between them. The CDR3 consists of 15 residues. Here the CDR3 reads CASSPGIGSNQPQHF. The CDR3 nucleotides read TGTGCCAGCAGCCCAGGGATTGGGAGCAATCAGCCCCAGCATTTT.

V is TRBV5-1 and J is TRBJ1-2; D uncertain. CDR1 and CDR2 from the germline V gene are SGHRS and YFSETQ. The CDR3 covers 13 residues. V dropped 5 bases and J dropped 8 bases, with 16 bases sitting between them. The CDR3 region has the DNA TGCGCCAGCAGTCCCGGGAGTTTACGGGGCTACACCTTC. This gives the protein CASSPGSLRGYTF.

This clone showed up just once. The chain combines TRBV18 with TRBJ1-6; possibly TRBD1 for D (5 bases). The CDR3 length is 15 residues. Germline CDR1 is KGHSH and CDR2 is LQKENI. Trimming pared 2 bases from V and 7 bases from J, leaving 12 bases between. CDR3 residues: CASSPSGQGNSPLHF. In DNA form, the CDR3 reads TGTGCCAGCTCACCATCGGGGCAGGGCAATTCACCCCTCCACTTT.

In its sample, this clone was seen a few times. The chain employs TRBV11-3 and TRBJ1-1; D perhaps matches TRBD1 (6 bases). In germline, CDR1 is SGHNT, CDR2 YENEEA. The CDR3 spans 15 residues. Trimming took 5 bases from V and 10 from J, leaving 23 bases between them. The CDR3 loop reads CASSPLERDTHLAFF. Written as DNA, the CDR3 is TGTGCCAGCAGCCCCCTAGAAAGGGACACCCATCTAGCTTTCTTT.